The 21 T cell receptor beta chains in this list originate from one sample, sequenced in a study of blood T cell repertoires in COVID-19. Method: immunoSEQ multiplex PCR; TCRdb's copy keeps in-frame clones and lacks some. Among about 160,000 clones listed, approximately 84% were seen once. The sample was peripheral blood. These receptors all stem from a man between 18 and 29 years old with active or convalescent COVID-19.

J is TRBJ2-1 and V is TRBV14, with 10 bases matching TRBD2. This CDR3 is 15 amino acids long. The trim removed 3 bases at V and 10 bases at J, leaving 9 bases unmatched. CDR1 is SGHDN, CDR2 FVKESK, per germline. In DNA, the CDR3 is TGTGCCAGCAGCCAGATCCTAGCGGGAGCAGGGGAGCAGTTCTTC. Translation: CASSQILAGAGEQFF.

The chain has TRBV7-3 and TRBJ2-7; TRBD2 agrees at 14 bases. Germline V gene data show CDR1 as SGHTA and CDR2 as FQGTGA. This CDR3 comprises 13 residues. The ends lost 3 bases at V and 12 bases at J; junction bases unmatched: 4. The CDR3 bases are TGTGCCAGCAGCTTGGGACTAGCGGGAGAACTGTACTTC. Protein sequence: CASSLGLAGELYF.

In its sample, this clone is medium-sized (0.01 to 0.1%). The V call is TRBV6-5, the J call TRBJ1-6, with D hard to call. The CDR3 extends over 14 amino acids. Germline V gene lookup returns CDR1 MNHEY and CDR2 SVGAGI. The ends were cut back, 5 bases at V and 4 bases at J, with 9 bases in the middle. In nucleotides, the CDR3 is TGTGCCAGCAGTATACAGAGTTATAATTCACCCCTCCACTTT. Protein sequence: CASSIQSYNSPLHF.

The rearrangement joins TRBV21-1 to TRBJ1-1; the D call TRBD1 from the table was never checked on the DNA. TRBV21-1 is annotated as a pseudogene. The CDR3 totals 14 residues. The CDR3 protein is CASSKADRNTEAFF. As DNA, the CDR3 is TGTGCCAGCAGCAAAGCTGACAGGAACACTGAAGCTTTCTTT.

V gene TRBV6-6 combines with J gene TRBJ2-1, with D maybe TRBD2 (6 bases). This CDR3 is built from 15 residues. Germline V gene lookup returns CDR1 MNHNY and CDR2 SVGAGI (reference sequence). The V end lost 5 bases, the J end lost 5 bases, and 16 bases lay between the germline ends. In nucleotides, the CDR3 is TGTGCCAGCAGTGGTACTAGCTTTGGGCACAATGAGCAGTTCTTC. Translation gives CASSGTSFGHNEQFF.

The V gene is TRBV27, the J gene TRBJ2-5; D gene unclear. Germline V gives CDR1 MNHEY, CDR2 SMNVEV (reference sequence). The V and J ends lost 5 bases and 3 bases respectively, with 10 bases between them. The CDR3 extends over 13 amino acids. CDR3 DNA: TGTGCCAGCAGTACTGTCCGGGAAGAGACCCAGTACTTC. As protein: CASSTVREETQYF.

The V call is TRBV9, the J call TRBJ1-2; 9 bases match TRBD1. V shed 2 bases, J shed 7 bases, and the junction held 15 bases outside the gene matches. Germline CDR1 and CDR2: SGDLS and YYNGEE. This CDR3 contains 17 residues. CDR3 coding DNA: TGTGCCAGCAGCGTTCTCCCCGACGGACAGGGGTCGAGTGGCTACACCTTC. This codes for CASSVLPDGQGSSGYTF. Full variable domain (remainder filled in from reference TRBV9 and TRBJ1-2): DSGVTQTPKHLITATGQRVTLRCSPRSGDLSVYWYQQSLDQGLQFLIQYYNGEERAKGNILERFSAQQFPDLHSELNLSSLELGDSALYFCASSVLPDGQGSSGYTFGSGTRLTVV.

The J gene is TRBJ2-3, the V gene TRBV11-2, with 9 nucleotides matching TRBD2. After removal of 2 bases from V and 5 bases from J, the junction contained 8 bases not matched to a gene. Germline CDR1 SGHAT, CDR2 FQNNGV. The CDR3 contains 16 residues. In DNA form, the CDR3 reads TGTGCCAGCAGCTTATGGGTGCGGGAGGGGATAGATACGCAGTATTTT. Its translation: CASSLWVREGIDTQYF.

This clone came up many times. The rearrangement uses TRBV28 and TRBJ1-6, with a weak D call TRBD1 (5 bases). The CDR3 contains 19 residues. Trimming shortened V by 3 bases and J by 10 bases, and 28 bases separated the two germline ends. Germline V gene sequence: CDR1 MDHEN, CDR2 SYDVKM. CDR3 sequence (DNA): TGTGCCAGCAGTTTGGAGCGTAATAGACAGCCCATTCCGCGATCACCCCTCCACTTT. Translating it yields CASSLERNRQPIPRSPLHF.

The gene calls are TRBV4-1 and TRBJ2-2; TRBD1 agrees at 8 bases. The CDR3 has 16 residues. The junction had 5 bases not matched to a gene; V was cut back by 5 bases and J by 0 bases. Germline assignment: CDR1 MGHRA and CDR2 YSYEKL. As DNA, the CDR3 is TGCGCCAGCAGCTTCAGACAGGGGCCGAACACCGGGGAGCTGTTTTTT. Translated: CASSFRQGPNTGELFF.

The rearrangement uses TRBV19 and TRBJ1-1; TRBD1 is a possible D gene (5 bases). Germline V gene data show CDR1 as LNHDA and CDR2 as SQIVND (reference sequence). The V gene lost 7 bases and the J gene lost 2 bases, with 11 bases spanning the gap. The CDR3 extends over 13 amino acids. The DNA for the CDR3 is TGTGCCAGTAAGGGGTCGGGCAACACTGAAGCTTTCTTT. Translated: CASKGSGNTEAFF.

This clone was recorded once. The rearrangement joins TRBV5-6 to TRBJ2-3, with a possible D match to TRBD2 (7 bases). Per germline, CDR1 SGHDT and CDR2 YYEEEE. The CDR3 loop spans 18 amino acids. The V gene lost 3 bases and the J gene lost 4 bases, with 24 bases spanning the gap. The CDR3 nucleotides read TGTGCCAGCAGCTATAACCTAAGAGGGGGGGCCCTGGCAGATACGCAGTATTTT. It yields the protein CASSYNLRGGALADTQYF.

This clone was found a few times. V and J are TRBV21-1 and TRBJ1-5; the D call in the table, TRBD1, was not verified against the DNA. TRBV21-1 is a recognized pseudogene. This CDR3 region has 15 residues. CDR3 region: CASSTRGYSNQPQHF. For the CDR3, the DNA is TGTGCCAGCAGCACCAGGGGATATAGCAATCAGCCCCAGCATTTT.

The chain joins TRBV4-1 to TRBJ2-5, with D possibly being TRBD2 (6 bases). This CDR3 is 17 amino acids long. Germline CDR1 reads MGHRA; CDR2 reads YSYEKL. Trimming pared 1 base from V and 9 bases from J, leaving 24 bases between. The DNA of the CDR3 is TGCGCCAGCAGCCAAGCGAGTATAGCGGCATCAAGAGTGGCCCAGTACTTC. As protein: CASSQASIAASRVAQYF.

This chain connects TRBV18 to TRBJ1-5, with D possibly being TRBD1 (5 bases). Germline loops: CDR1 KGHSH, CDR2 LQKENI. This CDR3 has 14 residues. Trimming removed 1 base from V and 5 bases from J, with 9 bases in between. In DNA form, the CDR3 reads TGTGCCAGCTCACCACGCAGGGAGGATCAGCCCCAGCATTTT. Encoded protein: CASSPRREDQPQHF.

The chain recombines TRBV4-3 with TRBJ1-2, with unresolved D. The germline V and J ends were trimmed by 4 bases and 6 bases, with 15 bases remaining between them. Per germline, CDR1 LGHNA and CDR2 YSLEER. This CDR3 region has 14 residues. The CDR3 DNA reads as TGCGCCAGCAGCCCTTCAGCGGCAGAGAATGGCTACACCTTC. Translation gives CASSPSAAENGYTF.

This clone turned up a few times. This rearrangement joins TRBV4-2 to TRBJ1-5; D not certain. Trimming stripped 3 bases from V and 1 base from J, with 10 bases between. Germline V gives CDR1 LGHNA, CDR2 YNFKEQ. This CDR3 region has 15 residues. The CDR3 DNA is TGTGCCAGCAGCCATAAGACAACGAGCAATCAGCCCCAGCATTTT. Translating it yields CASSHKTTSNQPQHF.

This clone was detected only a few times. The genes are TRBV3-1 (or the pseudogene TRBV3-2) and TRBJ2-7; D unresolved. The CDR3 spans 12 residues. Germline CDR1 is LGHDT and CDR2 is YNNKEL (reference sequence). V lost 1 base and J lost 6, with 7 bases in between. CDR3 DNA sequence: TGTGCCAGCAGCCAAGCACCTACCGAGCAGTACTTC. Its translation: CASSQAPTEQYF.

This clone appeared a single time. The junction departs from the called germline gene at one end, perhaps through a read error. The chain links TRBV11-2 to TRBJ1-2; 9 bases are shared with TRBD1. The CDR3 has 14 amino acids. Germline CDR1 is SGHAT and CDR2 is FQNNGV. CDR3 in DNA: TGTGCCAGCAGCTTAGATGGGACAGGGTATGGTTACACCTTC. Protein: CASSLDGTGYGYTF. The variable domain in full, completed from reference TRBV11-2 and TRBJ1-2, reads EAGVAQSPRYKIIEKRQSVAFWCNPISGHATLYWYQQILGQGPKLLIQFQNNGVVDDSQLPKDRFSAERLKGVDSTLKIQPAKLEDSAVYLCASSLDGTGYGYTFGSGTRLTVV.

V is TRBV7-2 and J is TRBJ2-7; D is ambiguous. Germline V gene data show CDR1 as SGHTA and CDR2 as FQGNSA. V gave up 3 bases and J gave up 6 bases, with 6 bases separating them. The CDR3 spans 11 residues. This CDR3 reads CASSFYSEQYF. CDR3 sequence (DNA): TGTGCCAGCAGCTTTTACTCCGAGCAGTACTTC.

This clone was detected only a few times. The genes are TRBV2 and TRBJ2-7, with 7 bases identical to TRBD1. The CDR3 has 11 residues. Germline V gene sequence: CDR1 SNHLY, CDR2 FYNNEI. After removal of 7 bases from V and 4 bases from J, the junction contained 1 base not matched to a gene. CDR3 in amino acids: CASNRGYEQYF. The CDR3 DNA follows: TGTGCCAGCAACAGGGGTTACGAGCAGTACTTC.